These 11 T cell receptor beta chains came from one sample sequenced in a study of cytomegalovirus exposure and HLA in healthy donors. The PCR employed 60 Vbeta primers together with 13 Jbeta primers. Generated by immunoSEQ multiplex PCR, the TCRdb table keeps only in-frame clones and is missing some. The sample holds 150,000 to 200,000 clones, around three quarters seen once. Material for sequencing was PBMCs. These receptors were obtained from a woman under 40 in good health and CMV-seronegative.

The rearrangement joins TRBV27 to TRBJ1-1; D possibly corresponds to TRBD1 (6 bases). The V gene's germline CDR1 is MNHEY and CDR2 SMNVEV (reference sequence). The ends were cut back, 3 bases at V and 3 bases at J, with 14 bases in the middle. CDR3 length equals 15 residues. Here the CDR3 DNA reads TGTGCCAGCAGTTTCGTGGGGGCTGGGGACACTGAAGCTTTCTTT. Protein sequence: CASSFVGAGDTEAFF.

The rearrangement links TRBV29-1 to TRBJ1-1, with D maybe TRBD1 (5 bases). CDR1 and CDR2 (germline): SQVTM, ANQGSEA. The ends were cut back, 6 bases at V and 5 bases at J, with 16 bases in the middle. The CDR3 loop spans 13 amino acids. CDR3 DNA sequence: TGCAGCGTCTCCTGGGGGGGTAGGACTGAAGCTTTCTTT. Amino acid sequence: CSVSWGGRTEAFF.

This clone was seen a single time. CDR3 region: CASRLRAGGSYEQYF. CDR3 in DNA: TGCGCCAGCCGACTCAGGGCAGGGGGCTCCTACGAGCAGTACTTC. This rearrangement joins TRBV5-1 to TRBJ2-5; 7 nucleotides match TRBD1. Gene TRBJ2-7 matches the end of the DNA better, so the J call may be wrong. CDR1 is SGHRS, CDR2 YFSETQ, per germline. CDR3 size: 15 residues.

The chain is built from TRBV15 and TRBJ2-5, with TRBD1 matching over 7 bases. The germline CDR1 and CDR2 sequences are LNHNV and YYDKDF (reference sequence). The CDR3 is 16 amino acids. V lost 5 bases and J lost 5; bases outside the gene matches: 14. For the CDR3, the DNA is TGTGCCACCAGCGAAACAGGGGAACCCATGGTGGAGACCCAGTACTTC. Residues: CATSETGEPMVETQYF.

This clone was found a few times. V and J are TRBV30 and TRBJ1-5; TRBD1 is a possible D gene (5 bases). With 4 bases removed from V and 4 bases from J, the gap between germline ends came to 14 bases. CDR1 is GTSNPN and CDR2 is SVGIG in the germline V gene (reference sequence). The CDR3 runs 14 residues. The chain's CDR3 is CAWTPPGGNQPQHF. The CDR3 bases are TGTGCCTGGACTCCCCCGGGGGGGAATCAGCCCCAGCATTTT. The whole variable domain, filled in from reference TRBV30 and TRBJ1-5, reads SQTIHQWPATLVQPVGSPLSLECTVEGTSNPNLYWYRQAAGRGLQLLFYSVGIGQISSEVPQNLSASRPQDRQFILSSKKLLLSDSGFYLCAWTPPGGNQPQHFGDGTRLSIL.

The chain couples TRBV27 to TRBJ1-5; TRBD1 matches at 10 bases. Trimming took 0 bases from V and 2 from J; bases not matched to a gene: 4. The CDR3 is made up of 17 amino acids. CDR1 is MNHEY and CDR2 is SMNVEV in the germline V gene (reference sequence). This chain's CDR3 is CASSLSRGTGGNQPQHF. The CDR3 nucleotides read TGTGCCAGCAGTTTATCGAGGGGGACAGGGGGCAATCAGCCCCAGCATTTT.

This sequence joins TRBV6-1 and TRBJ2-7; D possibly corresponds to TRBD1 (5 bases). The V gene lost 8 bases and the J gene lost 1 base, with 9 bases spanning the gap. This CDR3 is 12 amino acids long. Germline CDR1 is MNHNS and CDR2 is SASEGT. CDR3 coding DNA: TGTGCCAGCGCCGGACATTCCTACGAGCAGTACTTC. Protein product: CASAGHSYEQYF.

This clone was detected once. The genes are TRBV4-1 and TRBJ2-5; 9 bases agree with TRBD1. Per germline, CDR1 MGHRA and CDR2 YSYEKL. Trimming removed 6 bases from V and 3 bases from J; junction bases left unmatched: 2. There are 13 residues in the CDR3. For the CDR3, the DNA is TGCGCCAGCAGGCGACAGGGGGAAGAGACCCAGTACTTC. Translated: CASRRQGEETQYF.

This clone was detected a few times. This chain links TRBV30 with TRBJ1-1; the D gene is possibly TRBD1 (5 bases). The CDR3 totals 11 residues. Between the trimmed V and J ends, which lost 3 bases and 12 bases, there was a span of 14 bases. Germline CDR1 is GTSNPN and CDR2 is SVGIG (reference sequence). CDR3 in amino acids: CAWSTGTRTFF. The CDR3 DNA reads as TGTGCCTGGAGCACCGGGACTAGAACTTTCTTT. The entire variable domain, with the rest obtained from reference TRBV30 and TRBJ1-1, is as follows: SQTIHQWPATLVQPVGSPLSLECTVEGTSNPNLYWYRQAAGRGLQLLFYSVGIGQISSEVPQNLSASRPQDRQFILSSKKLLLSDSGFYLCAWSTGTRTFFGQGTRLTVV.

V and J are TRBV28 and TRBJ1-6; 7 bases agree with TRBD1. V lost 6 bases, J lost 0 bases, and 2 bases stayed unmatched. Germline V CDR1 and CDR2: MDHEN, SYDVKM. This CDR3 contains 15 residues. DNA for the CDR3: TGTGCCAGCAGAGACAGGGTCTCCTATAATTCACCCCTCCACTTT. This gives the protein CASRDRVSYNSPLHF.

The V and J genes are TRBV27 and TRBJ2-3; 14 nucleotides match TRBD2. J lost 5 bases, V lost 6 bases, and 7 bases had no gene match. Germline V gene sequence: CDR1 MNHEY, CDR2 SMNVEV (reference sequence). CDR3 length: 16 residues. CDR3 in DNA: TGTGCCAGCAGCGACTATGGACTAGCGGGAGGAGATACGCAGTATTTT. Amino acids: CASSDYGLAGGDTQYF.